The rows below give T cell receptor beta chains drawn from one sample of a study of T cell responses to AZD1222 COVID-19 vaccine. Assay: immunoSEQ multiplex PCR; the TCRdb copy retains only in-frame clones and omits some. The sample contains over 55,000 clones, roughly 84% of which appear only once. The specimen was peripheral blood, collected on day 0 of AZD1222 vaccination. Receptors were obtained from an adult in good health. Both conserved end residues are part of each CDR3. The D gene is left open where the match is weak. Some rows mark clone size as missing; the rest say once, few, many or name a class of expanded clone.

TRBV19	TRBD2	TRBJ2-1	once	TGTGCCAGTAGTATAGGAGCGGGGGAGGGTAATGAGCAGTTCTTC	CASSIGAGEGNEQFF
TRBV7-9	.	TRBJ2-6	once	TGTGCCAGCAGCGCTGTCCGCTCTGGGGCCAACGTCCTGACTTTC	CASSAVRSGANVLTF
TRBV10-3	.	TRBJ2-7	once	TGTGCCATCAGTGAGTCGCTTGTGACCCTTCATTACGAGCAGTACTTC	CAISESLVTLHYEQYF
TRBV12-5	.	TRBJ1-2	.	TGTGCTAGTGGTTATGTGGGCTATGGCTACACCTTC	CASGYVGYGYTF
TRBV5-6	TRBD1	TRBJ1-6	.	TGTGCCAGCAGGTTCACAGGGGGGTATTCACCCCTCCACTTT	CASRFTGGYSPLHF
TRBV3-1/TRBV3-2	.	TRBJ1-6	.	TGTGCCAGCAGTACCGTTGGATTCGGGAATTCACCCCTCCACTTT	CASSTVGFGNSPLHF
TRBV4-2	TRBD1	TRBJ1-3	.	TGTGCCAGCAGCCAAGATTCGGGACAGGGGGGAAACACCATATATTTT	CASSQDSGQGGNTIYF
TRBV2	TRBD1	TRBJ1-6	.	TGTGCCAGCACCCCCGGACAGGGGCTTTCACCCCTCCACTTT	CASTPGQGLSPLHF
TRBV4-1	TRBD1	TRBJ2-7	.	TGCGCCAGCAGCCACCAGGGGGCATACGAGCAGTACTTC	CASSHQGAYEQYF
TRBV5-6	.	TRBJ2-7	.	TGTGCCAGCAGCTCCCCGGCCGAGAGTACCTACTACGAGCAGTACTTC	CASSSPAESTYYEQYF
TRBV30	.	TRBJ2-7	few	TGTGCCTGGAGTGAGGGGCCAGGGGTCCACGAGCAGTACTTC	CAWSEGPGVHEQYF
TRBV5-1	.	TRBJ2-2	.	TGCGCCAGCAGCTCGACAGGGAGGAAGACCGGGGAGCTGTTTTTT	CASSSTGRKTGELFF
TRBV7-9	.	TRBJ2-7	once	TGTGCCAGCAGCTTAGCTGGCTTGGGGGAGCAGTACTTC	CASSLAGLGEQYF
TRBV12-3/TRBV12-4	.	TRBJ2-6	few	TGTGCGTCGACCCAGTCCGGGGCCAACGTCCTGACTTTC	CASTQSGANVLTF
TRBV5-1	TRBD1	TRBJ2-1	.	TGCGCCAGCAGCTCTGGGACAGGGGTGGGGGATGAGCAGTTCTTC	CASSSGTGVGDEQFF
TRBV2	.	TRBJ2-5	.	TGTGCCAGTTGGAGCCGGGGACCCCAAGAGACCCAGTACTTC	CASWSRGPQETQYF
TRBV6-2/TRBV6-3	TRBD1	TRBJ2-2	once	TGTGCCAGCACCCCAGGGGGCACCGGGGAGCTGTTTTTT	CASTPGGTGELFF
TRBV19	.	TRBJ1-5	once	TGTGCCGCTAGGGGGGCAAGCAATCAGCCCCAGCATTTT	CAARGASNQPQHF
TRBV3-1/TRBV3-2	TRBD1	TRBJ2-5	few	TGTGCCAGCAGTAATACAGGGGGCGCGGTCGAGACCCAGTACTTC	CASSNTGGAVETQYF
TRBV3-1/TRBV3-2	.	TRBJ2-2	.	TGTGCCAGCAGCCCCCTGGCAGGGACGAACACCGGGGAGCTGTTTTTT	CASSPLAGTNTGELFF
TRBV6-6	.	TRBJ1-1	.	TGTGCCAGCAGTTACACAGCGGAAGCTTTCTTT	CASSYTAEAFF
TRBV5-1	.	TRBJ2-2	.	TGCGCCAGCAGCCTACAGGTGATGGGGAACACCGGGGAGCTGTTTTTT	CASSLQVMGNTGELFF
TRBV7-2	TRBD2	TRBJ2-1	.	TGTGCCAGCAGCGCGGGACTAGCGGGGGCCAGGAAGTCGTTCTTC	CASSAGLAGARKSFF
TRBV12-3/TRBV12-4	.	TRBJ2-5	.	TGTGCCAGCAGCTCGGAGGAGACCCAGTACTTC	CASSSEETQYF
TRBV6-1	.	TRBJ2-7	few	TGTGCCAGCAGTGAGGGAGTACCAACCTACGAGCAGTACTTC	CASSEGVPTYEQYF
TRBV7-9	.	TRBJ2-5	.	TGTGCCAGCAGCAAAACCACAAAACAAGAGACCCAGTACTTC	CASSKTTKQETQYF
TRBV2	.	TRBJ2-2	.	TGTGCCAGCAGGGCGGGACTTACGAACACCGGGGAGCTGTTTTTT	CASRAGLTNTGELFF
TRBV11-2	TRBD2	TRBJ2-2	.	TGTGCCAGTAGGAGACTAGCGGGTCCGAACACCGGGGAGCTGTTTTTT	CASRRLAGPNTGELFF
TRBV2	TRBD1	TRBJ2-5	.	TGTGCCAGCAGGACAGGGGGGGAGACCCAGTACTTC	CASRTGGETQYF